This T cell receptor beta chain was recorded in a study of blood T cell repertoires in COVID-19 (TCRdb year 2020). Turning to the overall study: Collaborator samples came from the United States, Italy and Spain and covered acute and convalescent phases of COVID-19. The prospective study material was composed of cDNA or gDNA derived from T cells, B-cell-depleted T cells, or PBMCs. The dataset comprised deeply sampled blood TCRbeta repertoires from subjects exposed to, actively infected with, or recovered from COVID-19. A freely available public database, intended as a resource for researchers studying the immune response to SARS-CoV-2, is where the repertoires were released. The samples were drawn from two sources: the first 160 participants of the ongoing ImmuneRACE study, and 1,200 or so subjects contributed by 6 global collaborators. A de-identified subject ID, COVID-19 status, age in years and sex were almost always included in the sample metadata. Where available, HLA class I and class II types were obtained from metadata supplied by the sample provider rather than from assay-based typing. What the study reported, not specific to this receptor: How much clinical and demographic metadata was included differed by source and by participant, and the metadata was provided uncurated.

One collaborating source in Seattle enrolled patients while the patients were actively infected and followed the patients over time throughout the course of disease. Collaborating institutions collected whole blood in K2EDTA tubes following their own protocols. For TCRbeta analysis, collaborators shipped samples as frozen whole blood, isolated PBMCs, or DNA extracted from either of those sample types. TCRbeta CDR3 regions were amplified from genomic DNA using the immunoSEQ Assay, a bias-controlled multiplex PCR. In the paper's pipeline: Nucleated cell counts per sample were estimated from amplification of reference gene primers within the assay. To quantify the absolute abundance of each unique TCRbeta CDR3 rearrangement, sequence reads were collapsed and filtered. For each sample, productive Simpson clonality was calculated by taking the square root of Simpson's diversity index across productive rearrangements. TCRdb carries this immuneACCESS record with in-frame sequences only. Its versions omit some clonotypes, under half of them owing to an unresolved V gene in the studies checked, with the rest unexplained. V and J calls and clone size are those listed in that table; D and trimming were worked out from the DNA. The sample data list about 370,000 clones, and roughly nine tenths of these were observed just once. The ten largest clones add up to less than 3.5% of the sample.

This clone was seen once. Its antigen has not been determined. No base quality information exists; no much larger clone differs at one position. CDR1 and CDR2 are drawn from the germline V gene (reference sequence): MNHEY, SMNVEV. The CDR3, from cysteine to phenylalanine, totals 16 residues. CDR3 DNA is the only sequence kept; it has 48 bases, read in frame from the first base. At the junction V is shortened by 6 bases and J by 2 bases; bases outside the gene matches: 8. This TCR was recovered from a woman under 40 with COVID-19, enrolled during active disease. Sequencing input: peripheral blood. The V and J segments used are TRBV27 and TRBJ2-7; TRBD2 agrees with 12 junctional bases. CDR3 loop: CASSSRLAGAPYEQYF. The bases are TGTGCCAGCAGCTCGAGACTAGCGGGGGCCCCCTACGAGCAGTACTTC.